Following are 18 T cell receptor beta chains from one sample sequenced in a study of tissue T cells after allogeneic stem cell transplantation. Assay: immunoSEQ multiplex PCR; the TCRdb copy retains only in-frame clones and omits some. The sample holds about 22,000 clones, 72% seen once. The sequencing input was spleen. All receptors derive from a female BALB/c mouse in good health. The MHC haplotype recorded for the strain is H2-d.

A word on this clone: The gene symbols are mouse symbols. The read ends 1 residue early relative to the CDR3; the germline J gene fills the gap. This specimen includes other DNA sequences encoding the same CDR3. This chain links TRBV13-1 with TRBJ2-3; TRBD1 might be the D (6 bases). V lost 4 bases and J 0 bases, leaving 9 bases between the germline ends. The germline V gene encodes CDR1 NSHNY and CDR2 SYGAGN. The CDR3 totals 14 residues. The part of the CDR3 DNA that was read is TGTGCCAGCAGTTGGGACAATAGTGCAGAAACGCTGTAT. This gives the protein CASSWDNSAETLY. The whole CDR3 protein is CASSWDNSAETLYF.

Points on this clone: Gene names denote mouse genes. The CDR3 end is not reached by the read, which stops 1 residue before it; the germline J gene fills it in. This chain links TRBV3 with TRBJ2-7; D call uncertain. Trimming pared 2 bases from V and 2 bases from J, leaving 13 bases between. The CDR3 loop spans 15 amino acids. CDR1 and CDR2 (germline): SNHLY, FYNGKV (reference sequence). The CDR3 region is CASSLNRTETYEQYF. The part of the CDR3 DNA that was read is TGTGCCAGCAGCTTAAACCGGACGGAAACCTATGAACAGTAC.

On this clone: All gene names here are mouse names. The read is 1 residue too short to cover the CDR3 end, so that end is filled in from the germline J gene. This chain links TRBV19 with TRBJ2-3; 9 bases are a match to TRBD2. V shed 4 bases and J 1 base; nucleotides not matched to a gene: 4. This CDR3 comprises 15 residues. CDR1 and CDR2 from the germline V gene are FNHDT and SITEND (reference sequence). The CDR3 region is CASSSRTGGAETLYF. CDR3 DNA, as far as it was read: TGTGCCAGCAGTTCTAGGACTGGGGGTGCAGAAACGCTGTAT. The full variable domain, in which reference TRBV19 and TRBJ2-3 provide the parts outside the CDR3, is GGIITQTPKFLIGQEGQKLTLKCQQNFNHDTMYWYRQDSGKGLRLIYYSITENDLQKGDLSEGYDASREKKSSFSLTVTSAQKNEMAVFLCASSSRTGGAETLYFGSGTRLTVL.

A remark on this clone: Genes here carry mouse names. This CDR3 reads CASSYDWGTYEQYF. The covered CDR3 bases are TGTGCCAGCAGCTACGACTGGGGGACCTATGAACAGTAC. The chain couples TRBV4 to TRBJ2-7, with 9 bases fitting TRBD2. From the germline J gene comes the end of the CDR3, since the read stops 1 residue before it. V trimming: 3 bases; J trimming: 2 bases; junction bases outside the gene matches: 2. Germline CDR1 and CDR2: LGHDT and YNNKQL (reference sequence). The CDR3 extends over 14 amino acids.

The sample holds one count of this clone. Any gene name here is a mouse gene name. The sequenced fragment ends 1 residue before the CDR3 boundary, so the rest is inferred from the germline J gene. The V gene is TRBV1, the J gene TRBJ2-4; D remains unclear. Germline lookup yields CDR1 NSQYPW and CDR2 LRSPGD (reference sequence). V was clipped by 0 bases and J by 2 bases, with 3 bases between them. CDR3 length: 13 residues. CDR3 amino acids: CTCSADIQNTLYF. The sequenced CDR3 bases are TGCACCTGCAGTGCAGACATTCAAAACACCTTGTAC.

This clone was counted between two and nine times. The gene names here belong to mouse. The CDR3 end is not reached by the read, which stops 1 residue before it; the germline J gene fills it in. This chain uses TRBV13-1 with TRBJ2-7; 7 bases are shared with TRBD1. Trimming removed 2 bases from V and 6 bases from J; junction bases left unmatched: 5. The CDR3 runs 13 residues. The germline V gene has CDR1 NSHNY and CDR2 SYGAGN. The CDR3 bases that were read are TGTGCCAGCAGTGAAACAGGGGAAGGTGAACAGTAC. Its translation: CASSETGEGEQY. The CDR3 reads in full as CASSETGEGEQYF.

In the case of this clone: The gene names here belong to mouse. The read ends 1 residue before the CDR3 terminus; that terminus is restored from the germline J gene. The chain links TRBV13-2 to TRBJ2-1, with TRBD2 matching 10 bases. The CDR3 is 15 amino acids. The germline CDR1 and CDR2 sequences are NNHNN and SYGAGS (reference sequence). With 3 bases clipped from V and 7 bases from J, the junction kept 7 bases outside the gene matches. CDR3 region: CASGAWGGGRAEQFF. The CDR3 DNA, read in part, is TGTGCCAGCGGTGCCTGGGGGGGCGGGAGAGCTGAGCAGTTC.

As for this clone: Gene names and germline match the mouse. The sequenced fragment ends 1 residue before the CDR3 boundary, so the rest is inferred from the germline J gene. The chain recombines TRBV29 with TRBJ1-2, with a possible D match to TRBD1 (6 bases). Germline lookup yields CDR1 MSHET and CDR2 SYDVDS. V was cut by 4 bases and J by 2 bases, with 8 bases left in between. The CDR3 runs to 13 residues. The CDR3 protein is CASSSGANSDYTF. The DNA read from the CDR3 is TGTGCTAGCAGTTCGGGGGCGAACTCCGACTACACC.

As for this clone: The germline and genes are mouse ones. CDR3 bases read: TGTGCTAGCAGTTTACAGACAAACTCCGACTACACC. It specifies CASSLQTNSDYT. The entire CDR3 protein reads CASSLQTNSDYTF. The V gene is TRBV29, the J gene TRBJ1-2; D not certain. The CDR3 end lies 1 residue beyond the end of the read and is filled in from the germline J gene. The CDR3 totals 13 residues. In germline, CDR1 is MSHET, CDR2 SYDVDS. V shed 2 bases and J shed 0 bases, with 4 bases lying between them.

Concerning this clone: Gene labels here are mouse ones. The CDR3 is cut off 1 residue early in the read; its end comes from the germline J gene. The chain links TRBV1 to TRBJ2-1; 9 nucleotides align to TRBD2. Per germline, CDR1 NSQYPW and CDR2 LRSPGD (reference sequence). Unmatched junction bases numbered 5, after V lost 2 bases and J lost 3 bases. The CDR3 is 16 residues long. This CDR3 reads CTCSAPWGGVYAEQFF. CDR3 DNA (partial): TGCACCTGCAGTGCACCGTGGGGGGGCGTCTATGCTGAGCAGTTC.

For this clone: Mouse gene names apply. Read data end 1 residue before the CDR3 end; the end is taken from the germline J gene. The gene calls are TRBV19 and TRBJ2-4; 8 bases line up with TRBD2. V shed 3 bases and J 2 bases; nucleotides not matched to a gene: 2. Germline V gives CDR1 FNHDT, CDR2 SITEND (reference sequence). This CDR3 contains 14 residues. The CDR3 sequence: CASSKLGDQNTLYF. The DNA read from the CDR3 is TGTGCCAGCAGTAAACTGGGGGATCAAAACACCTTGTAC.

Points on this clone: The gene symbols are mouse symbols. Read sequence stops 1 residue before the CDR3 end, and the germline J gene provides the missing end. The rearrangement uses TRBV13-1 and TRBJ1-2, with TRBD1 identical over 10 bases. Trimming at V came to 4 bases and at J to 0 bases, leaving 6 bases not matched to a gene. The CDR3 is 16 residues long. Looked up from germline, CDR1 is NSHNY and CDR2 is SYGAGN. The part of the CDR3 DNA that was read is TGTGCCAGCAGTCTCGGGACAGGGGTAGCAAACTCCGACTACACC. Its translation: CASSLGTGVANSDYT. From start to end, the CDR3 is CASSLGTGVANSDYTF.

As for this clone: The gene names here belong to mouse. The CDR3 is cut off 1 residue early in the read; its end comes from the germline J gene. The V gene is TRBV14, the J gene TRBJ1-4; 8 bases map to TRBD1. This CDR3 has 14 residues. Trimming took 6 bases from V and 3 from J; bases not matched to a gene: 4. Germline V gives CDR1 SGHDT, CDR2 FRDEAV. The CDR3 bases that were read are TGTGCCAGCACCAGGACAGGGCCCAACGAAAGATTATTT. Protein: CASTRTGPNERLF. The complete CDR3 sequence is CASTRTGPNERLFF.

Of note for this clone: Gene names and germline refer to mouse. The read is 1 residue too short to cover the CDR3 end, so that end is filled in from the germline J gene. The chain joins TRBV3 to TRBJ2-1, with TRBD2 identical over 13 bases. V trimming: 1 base; J trimming: 3 bases; junction bases outside the gene matches: 6. Germline CDR1 and CDR2: SNHLY and FYNGKV (reference sequence). The CDR3 is 18 residues long. The sequenced part of the CDR3 DNA is TGTGCCAGCAGCTTAGTGAGGGACTGGGGGGGGGTCTATGCTGAGCAGTTC. Amino acids: CASSLVRDWGGVYAEQF. In full, the CDR3 is CASSLVRDWGGVYAEQFF. Combining the CDR3 with reference TRBV3 and TRBJ2-1 gives the whole variable domain GPKVLQIPSHQIIDMGQMVTLNCDPVSNHLYFYWYKQILGQQMEFLVNFYNGKVMEKSKLFKDQFSVERPDGSYFTLKIQPTALEDSAVYFCASSLVRDWGGVYAEQFFGPGTRLTVL.

For this clone: Mouse germline and gene names are used. The read ends 1 residue early relative to the CDR3; the germline J gene fills the gap. The chain carries TRBV1 and TRBJ1-6, with a tentative D call TRBD1 (6 bases). TRBJ1-6 carries the ORF label, with uncertain function. This CDR3 has 14 residues. Trimming stripped 4 bases from V and 3 bases from J, with 7 bases between. Germline-derived CDR1 and CDR2 are NSQYPW and LRSPGD (reference sequence). Partial CDR3 DNA: TGCACCTGCAGTGAGGGGGGCTATAATTCGCCCCTCTAC. This sequence encodes CTCSEGGYNSPLY. The whole CDR3 is CTCSEGGYNSPLYF.

Notes on this clone: Gene names are the mouse ones. The CDR3 end is not reached by the read, which stops 1 residue before it; the germline J gene fills it in. The J gene is TRBJ1-4, the V gene TRBV13-1; the D gene is possibly TRBD1 (6 bases). Trimming cost V 5 bases and J 3 bases, with 11 bases left between them. From germline, CDR1 is NSHNY and CDR2 SYGAGN. CDR3 length: 14 amino acids. The CDR3 sequence is CASRPGHTNERLFF. The covered CDR3 bases are TGTGCCAGCAGACCGGGACACACCAACGAAAGATTATTT.

As concerns this clone: Gene names are the mouse ones. The missing CDR3 end, 1 residue past where the read stops, is filled in from the germline J gene. This sequence joins TRBV31 and TRBJ1-4; 8 bases match TRBD1. Germline V gives CDR1 GKSSPN, CDR2 SITVG. There are 15 residues in the CDR3. Trimming cost V 0 bases and J 5 bases; bases outside gene matches: 5. CDR3 DNA, as far as it was read: TGTGCCTGGAGTCTAGATACAGGGGGGAACGAAAGATTATTT. Protein: CAWSLDTGGNERLF. The full CDR3 sequence reads CAWSLDTGGNERLFF.

Turning to this clone: Gene names refer to mouse genes. The read ends 1 residue before the CDR3 terminus; that terminus is restored from the germline J gene. This chain connects TRBV4 to TRBJ2-2; D may be TRBD1 or TRBD2 (5 bases each). The CDR3 loop spans 14 amino acids. V was clipped by 5 bases and J by 3 bases, with 10 bases between them. Germline values: CDR1 LGHDT, CDR2 YNNKQL (reference sequence). The sequenced part of the CDR3 DNA is TGTGCCAGCAGCCGGGACGGCTACACCGGGCAGCTCTAC. Translating it yields CASSRDGYTGQLY. The full CDR3 sequence reads CASSRDGYTGQLYF. Filled out from reference TRBV4 and TRBJ2-2, the complete variable domain reads ETAVFQTPNYHVTQVGNEVSFNCKQTLGHDTMYWYKQDSKKLLKIMFSYNNKQLIVNETVPRRFSPQSSDKAHLNLRIKSVEPEDSAVYLCASSRDGYTGQLYFGEGSKLTVL.